The entry below gives a single TCR beta chain sequence along with its context. TCRdb recomputed calls from the 5' RACE reads with MiXCR, one row per CDR3 protein. The table records approximately 210,000 distinct CDR3 sequences, around a tenth of them present only once. The CDR3 sequence is 16 residues long. Trimming left V 0 bases short and J 2 bases short, with 13 bases between. Germline CDR1 is SGDLS and CDR2 is YYNGEE. The sample originates from a study of identical twins. The chain combines TRBV9 with TRBJ2-3, with D uncertain. The sample was memory (CD45RO+) T cells sorted from blood. The sequence derives from a woman between 18 and 30 years old in good health. CDR3 amino acids: CASSVGAAANTDTQYF. The CDR3 DNA reads TGTGCCAGCAGCGTAGGGGCCGCGGCGAACACAGATACGCAGTATTTT. The complete variable domain, with remaining parts taken from reference TRBV9 and TRBJ2-3, reads DSGVTQTPKHLITATGQRVTLRCSPRSGDLSVYWYQQSLDQGLQFLIQYYNGEERAKGNILERFSAQQFPDLHSELNLSSLELGDSALYFCASSVGAAANTDTQYFGPGTRLTVL.